The 22 T cell receptor beta chains presented below share a single source sample, sequenced in a study of blood T cell repertoires in COVID-19. Profiling relied on immunoSEQ multiplex PCR, and the TCRdb table lists in-frame clones only, not all of them. The sample consists of more than 100,000 clones, roughly nine tenths of them appearing once. What was sequenced was peripheral blood. The receptors shown here come from a woman aged 80 or over in a cohort sampled during active COVID-19.

This rearrangement joins TRBV18 to TRBJ2-7, with 10 bases matching TRBD1. Germline V CDR1 and CDR2: KGHSH, LQKENI. This CDR3 region has 15 residues. With 3 bases clipped from V and 8 bases from J, the junction kept 10 bases outside the gene matches. CDR3 nucleotides: TGTGCCAGCTCACCGGCGACAGGGGGCGAGTGGAAGCAGTACTTC. This sequence encodes CASSPATGGEWKQYF. Full variable domain (remainder filled in from reference TRBV18 and TRBJ2-7): NAGVMQNPRHLVRRRGQEARLRCSPMKGHSHVYWYRQLPEEGLKFMVYLQKENIIDESGMPKERFSAEFPKEGPSILRIQQVVRGDSAAYFCASSPATGGEWKQYFGPGTRLTVT.

The chain couples TRBV9 to TRBJ2-2, with TRBD2 identical over 7 bases. V dropped 3 bases and J dropped 2; count of bases not matched to a gene: 4. Germline loops: CDR1 SGDLS, CDR2 YYNGEE. The CDR3 is made up of 15 amino acids. The CDR3 DNA sequence: TGTGCCAGCAGCGCCGGGACTACCAACACCGGGGAGCTGTTTTTT. Encoded protein: CASSAGTTNTGELFF.

This clone was found a few times. The chain combines TRBV5-4 with TRBJ2-7; 9 bases are shared with TRBD2. The CDR3 is made up of 13 amino acids. The ends lost 7 bases at V and 5 bases at J; junction bases unmatched: 7. CDR1 SGHNT and CDR2 YYREEE come from the germline V gene (reference sequence). The DNA of the CDR3 is TGTGCCAGCGGATTAGCGGGAGCTGACGAGCAGTACTTC. This codes for CASGLAGADEQYF.

The CDR3 region has the DNA TGTGCCAGCACCGCCTCAGGACAGTCTTGGGACGAGCAGTACTTC. Translation: CASTASGQSWDEQYF. The genes are TRBV6-5 and TRBJ2-7; D perhaps matches TRBD1 (6 bases). V was shortened by 7 bases and J by 5 bases, with 21 bases between the two germline ends. CDR3 length: 15 residues. In germline, CDR1 is MNHEY, CDR2 SVGAGI.

This clone appeared a single time. V usage is TRBV7-9 and J usage is TRBJ2-3; 7 bases are a match to TRBD1. This CDR3 region has 16 residues. Unmatched junction bases numbered 7, after V lost 2 bases and J lost 2 bases. CDR1 and CDR2 (germline): SEHNR, FQNEAQ (reference sequence). The CDR3: CASSLSRTGDTDTQYF. Written as DNA, the CDR3 is TGTGCCAGCAGCTTATCAAGGACAGGAGACACAGATACGCAGTATTTT.

V is TRBV5-4 and J is TRBJ1-2, with no clear D. V lost 4 bases and J 0 bases, leaving 13 bases between the germline ends. Germline values: CDR1 SGHNT, CDR2 YYREEE (reference sequence). The CDR3 totals 15 residues. The CDR3 DNA reads as TGTGCCAGCAGCCGAAGTCCGGACTCTAACTATGGCTACACCTTC. This gives the protein CASSRSPDSNYGYTF.

The CDR3 DNA reads as TGCGCCAGCAGCTCTTCGGACAGGGGAGATGAGCAGTTCTTC. Translating it yields CASSSSDRGDEQFF. The V call is TRBV5-1, the J call TRBJ2-1, with 9 bases that match TRBD1. CDR3 length: 14 amino acids. The V segment lost 3 bases and the J segment 8 bases; nucleotides outside the gene matches: 6. Germline V gives CDR1 SGHRS, CDR2 YFSETQ.

This chain joins TRBV6-6 and TRBJ2-1, with 11 bases fitting TRBD2. Germline CDR1 and CDR2: MNHNY and SVGAGI (reference sequence). This CDR3 contains 15 residues. The junction had 3 bases not matched to a gene; V was cut back by 2 bases and J by 6 bases. CDR3 DNA: TGTGCCAGCAGTTACGGGACTAGCGGTTCCAATGAGCAGTTCTTC. Residues: CASSYGTSGSNEQFF.

A few counts support this clone. The chain couples TRBV3-1 (or the pseudogene TRBV3-2) to TRBJ2-5; 8 nucleotides agree with TRBD1. Losses at the gene ends were 4 bases for V and 2 bases for J; bases not matched to a gene: 3. This CDR3 spans 14 amino acids. The germline gives CDR1 LGHDT, CDR2 YNNKEL (reference sequence). CDR3: CASSLQGAQETQYF. In nucleotides, the CDR3 is TGTGCCAGCAGCCTCCAGGGGGCTCAAGAGACCCAGTACTTC.

The chain uses TRBV6-5 and TRBJ1-2; 9 bases map to TRBD1. V trimming: 6 bases; J trimming: 8 bases; junction bases outside the gene matches: 13. In germline, CDR1 is MNHEY, CDR2 SVGAGI. The CDR3 is 15 residues long. The chain's CDR3 is CASRPLGGQGHGYTF. In DNA, the CDR3 is TGTGCCAGCAGACCCTTAGGGGGACAGGGACACGGCTACACCTTC.

The chain has TRBV5-4 and TRBJ2-7, with 7 bases aligning to TRBD1. Germline assignment: CDR1 SGHNT and CDR2 YYREEE (reference sequence). V trimming: 4 bases; J trimming: 2 bases; junction bases outside the gene matches: 9. There are 15 residues in the CDR3. The CDR3 spells CASSVRDSRTYEQYF. For the CDR3, the DNA is TGTGCCAGCAGCGTCCGGGACAGTCGAACCTACGAGCAGTACTTC.

V is TRBV6-6 and J is TRBJ1-2; D not certain. Trimming removed 8 bases at V and 0 bases at J, with 10 bases between. Germline loops: CDR1 MNHNY, CDR2 SVGAGI (reference sequence). The CDR3 runs to 13 residues. The chain's CDR3 is CASVPGANYGYTF. The CDR3 bases are TGTGCCAGCGTGCCAGGCGCTAACTATGGCTACACCTTC.

The chain joins TRBV3-1 (or the pseudogene TRBV3-2) to TRBJ2-7; TRBD1 aligns across 7 bases. The J segment lost 2 bases and the V segment lost 0 bases, leaving 7 bases of the junction unmatched. The CDR3 is 16 residues long. Germline CDR1 reads LGHDT; CDR2 reads YNNKEL (reference sequence). The CDR3 is CASSQDGQGVPYEQYF. The CDR3 nucleotides read TGTGCCAGCAGCCAAGACGGGCAGGGGGTCCCCTACGAGCAGTACTTC.

The V call is TRBV5-6, the J call TRBJ2-3, with 9 positions matching TRBD2. Germline V gene sequence: CDR1 SGHDT, CDR2 YYEEEE. Trimming cost V 4 bases and J 3 bases; bases outside gene matches: 12. The CDR3 is made up of 17 amino acids. CDR3 residues: CASSPLKAGGLTDTQYF. DNA of the CDR3: TGTGCCAGCAGCCCCCTAAAAGCGGGAGGTTTGACAGATACGCAGTATTTT.

The CDR3 sequence is CASSPGGSTNTGELFF. The CDR3 nucleotides are TGTGCCAGCAGCCCGGGGGGGAGCACGAACACCGGGGAGCTGTTTTTT. The chain recombines TRBV5-4 with TRBJ2-2; 8 positions match TRBD2. Per the germline V gene, CDR1 is SGHNT and CDR2 is YYREEE (reference sequence). The length of the CDR3 is 16 residues. Trimming removed 4 bases from V and 0 bases from J; junction bases left unmatched: 5.

V gene TRBV7-9 combines with J gene TRBJ2-3, with 8 bases fitting TRBD2. The J segment lost 3 bases and the V segment lost 3 bases, leaving 5 bases of the junction unmatched. CDR1 and CDR2 (germline): SEHNR, FQNEAQ (reference sequence). CDR3 length: 15 amino acids. CDR3 bases: TGTGCCAGCAGCTTGGATGCGGGAGGAACAGATACGCAGTATTTT. Translated: CASSLDAGGTDTQYF.

This sequence joins TRBV14 and TRBJ2-2; TRBD1 matches 8 bases. CDR3 size: 15 residues. The germline V gene has CDR1 SGHDN and CDR2 FVKESK. J lost 6 bases, V lost 4 bases, and 7 bases had no gene match. The CDR3 region is CASSPRTGMAGELFF. CDR3 bases: TGTGCCAGCAGCCCGAGGACAGGGATGGCCGGGGAGCTGTTTTTT.

CDR3: CASKGQGANTIYF. CDR3 sequence (DNA): TGTGCCAGCAAAGGACAGGGGGCCAACACCATATATTTT. This rearrangement joins TRBV6-6 to TRBJ1-3, with TRBD1 matching 11 bases. V lost 7 bases, J lost 7 bases, and 3 bases stayed unmatched. This CDR3 contains 13 residues. CDR1 is MNHNY and CDR2 is SVGAGI in the germline V gene (reference sequence).

V usage is TRBV18 and J usage is TRBJ1-6, with D tentatively TRBD1 (6 bases). From germline, CDR1 is KGHSH and CDR2 LQKENI. This CDR3 has 14 amino acids. V shed 4 bases and J shed 14 bases, with 18 bases lying between them. The CDR3 here is CASSLRTETSSLHF. DNA for the CDR3: TGTGCCAGCTCACTGCGGACAGAGACAAGTTCCCTCCACTTT.

The chain joins TRBV5-1 to TRBJ2-1, with 11 nucleotides matching TRBD2. CDR3 length: 15 residues. The V and J ends lost 7 bases and 2 bases, in that order; junction bases with no gene match: 5. Germline V CDR1 and CDR2: SGHRS, YFSETQ. The CDR3 protein is CASGTSGGPYNEQFF. In DNA, the CDR3 is TGCGCCAGCGGTACTAGCGGGGGCCCCTACAATGAGCAGTTCTTC.

As for this clone: The sample has other DNA sequences that encode this CDR3 too. The chain combines TRBV5-1 with TRBJ2-7, with TRBD2 identical over 10 bases. The trim removed 4 bases at V and 2 bases at J, leaving 3 bases unmatched. From germline, CDR1 is SGHRS and CDR2 YFSETQ. CDR3 length: 14 amino acids. CDR3 residues: CASSRTSGTYEQYF. The CDR3 DNA is TGCGCCAGCAGCCGGACTAGCGGTACCTACGAGCAGTACTTC.

The chain combines TRBV7-2 with TRBJ2-7, with D maybe TRBD2 (5 bases). Germline values: CDR1 SGHTA, CDR2 FQGNSA. The V gene lost 6 bases and the J gene lost 7 bases, with 16 bases spanning the gap. This CDR3 region has 13 residues. CDR3 in amino acids: CASREAPGGEQYF. Written as DNA, the CDR3 is TGTGCCAGCAGGGAGGCTCCGGGCGGAGAGCAGTACTTC.